These 27 T cell receptor beta chains were sequenced from one sample in a study of beta chain features in type 1 diabetes. Study observations and caveats: Shortening of TCRB CDR3s, moderate but significant, appeared in all four CD4+ subsets of Type 1 diabetes patients.

The investigators reverse transcribed all of the isolated RNA, so they sequenced expressed TCRB transcripts. Using immunoSEQ multiplex PCR, the repertoire was profiled, and TCRdb retains in-frame clones only, with some absent. The profile shows about 640,000 clones, around 12% of them singletons. Which antigens these TCRs recognize remains unknown. Sequenced input: naive CD4+ T cells from blood. These receptors originate from a man younger than 45 with type 1 diabetes.

The rearrangement links TRBV6-5 to TRBJ2-7; perhaps D is TRBD1 or TRBD2 (5 bases each). The CDR3 runs 15 residues. Trimming stripped 0 bases from V and 5 bases from J, with 14 bases between. Germline V lookup: CDR1 MNHEY, CDR2 SVGAGI. CDR3 DNA: TGTGCCAGCAGTTACTCGTGGGGGATAGGGAACGAGCAGTACTTC. Its translation: CASSYSWGIGNEQYF.

CDR3 loop: CASRWTGLYNEQFF. CDR3 DNA sequence: TGTGCCAGCCGCTGGACAGGGCTCTACAATGAGCAGTTCTTC. The chain couples TRBV6-5 to TRBJ2-1; 8 bases are shared with TRBD1. Trimming removed 8 bases from V and 3 bases from J; junction bases left unmatched: 6. The CDR3 sequence is 14 residues long. Germline V gives CDR1 MNHEY, CDR2 SVGAGI.

This clone was seen a handful of times. The genes are TRBV5-4 and TRBJ2-3; TRBD1 aligns across 8 bases. This CDR3 region has 17 residues. The J segment lost 0 bases and the V segment lost 2 bases, leaving 8 bases of the junction unmatched. Germline assignment: CDR1 SGHNT and CDR2 YYREEE (reference sequence). CDR3 bases: TGTGCCAGCAGCTTCGACAGGGGATCTGCTAGCACAGATACGCAGTATTTT. Protein sequence: CASSFDRGSASTDTQYF.

This clone appeared a few times. The chain carries TRBV7-2 and TRBJ1-4; D remains unclear. The CDR3 covers 15 residues. Trimming pared 1 base from V and 8 bases from J, leaving 14 bases between. Per the germline V gene, CDR1 is SGHTA and CDR2 is FQGNSA. CDR3 residues: CASSLVAAGEEKLFF. The DNA for the CDR3 is TGTGCCAGCAGCTTAGTTGCAGCAGGAGAAGAAAAACTGTTTTTT. Using reference TRBV7-2 and TRBJ1-4 for the parts outside the CDR3, the full variable domain is GAGVSQSPSNKVTEKGKDVELRCDPISGHTALYWYRQSLGQGLEFLIYFQGNSAPDKSGLPSDRFSAERTGGSVSTLTIQRTQQEDSAVYLCASSLVAAGEEKLFFGSGTQLSVL.

This chain connects TRBV16 to TRBJ1-6; D is perhaps TRBD1 (6 bases). The ends were cut back, 8 bases at V and 7 bases at J, with 15 bases in the middle. There are 14 residues in the CDR3. In germline, CDR1 is KGHSY, CDR2 FQNENV. For the CDR3, the DNA is TGTGCCAGCTCCCTCAGGGGTTTGAATTCACCCCTCCACTTT. Translated: CASSLRGLNSPLHF. Full variable domain (outside the CDR3, taken from reference TRBV16 and TRBJ1-6): GEEVAQTPKHLVRGEGQKAKLYCAPIKGHSYVFWYQQVLKNEFKFLISFQNENVFDETGMPKERFSAKCLPNSPCSLEIQATKLEDSAVYFCASSLRGLNSPLHFGNGTRLTVT.

This clone was seen a few times. The chain has TRBV2 and TRBJ2-2; 7 nucleotides agree with TRBD1. Losses at the gene ends were 1 base for V and 4 bases for J; bases not matched to a gene: 12. The CDR3 runs to 18 residues. Germline loops: CDR1 SNHLY, CDR2 FYNNEI. CDR3: CASSEGAAWTGSTGELFF. Written as DNA, the CDR3 is TGTGCCAGCAGTGAAGGTGCGGCGTGGACAGGAAGCACCGGGGAGCTGTTTTTT. The full variable domain, completed using reference TRBV2 and TRBJ2-2, is EPEVTQTPSHQVTQMGQEVILRCVPISNHLYFYWYRQILGQKVEFLVSFYNNEISEKSEIFDDQFSVERPDGSNFTLKIRSTKLEDSAMYFCASSEGAAWTGSTGELFFGEGSRLTVL.

The rearrangement joins TRBV13 to TRBJ2-3, with 8 positions matching TRBD1. V lost 5 bases and J lost 2; bases outside the gene matches: 12. The germline V gene has CDR1 PRHDT and CDR2 FYEKMQ (reference sequence). CDR3 length: 17 amino acids. The CDR3 sequence: CASSRRQGLGHTDTQYF. The CDR3 nucleotides read TGTGCCAGCAGCCGACGACAGGGGCTGGGCCACACAGATACGCAGTATTTT. The full variable domain, with the rest looked up from reference TRBV13 and TRBJ2-3, is AAGVIQSPRHLIKEKRETATLKCYPIPRHDTVYWYQQGPGQDPQFLISFYEKMQSDKGSIPDRFSAQQFSDYHSELNMSSLELGDSALYFCASSRRQGLGHTDTQYFGPGTRLTVL.

This clone was observed a handful of times. The chain couples TRBV7-9 to TRBJ1-5, with D possibly matching TRBD1 (5 bases). The germline V gene has CDR1 SEHNR and CDR2 FQNEAQ (reference sequence). This CDR3 spans 17 amino acids. V was shortened by 0 bases and J by 2 bases, with 14 bases between the two germline ends. Here the CDR3 reads CASSLAHEGPGNQPQHF. In DNA, the CDR3 is TGTGCCAGCAGCTTAGCGCATGAGGGGCCCGGCAATCAGCCCCAGCATTTT.

The V and J genes are TRBV5-1 and TRBJ1-1; TRBD1 matches 7 bases. V lost 4 bases and J lost 0; bases outside the gene matches: 12. Per germline, CDR1 SGHRS and CDR2 YFSETQ. The CDR3 is made up of 17 amino acids. CDR3 DNA: TGCGCCAGCAGCCTAGAGCTACAGGGGCTCATGAACACTGAAGCTTTCTTT. Amino acids: CASSLELQGLMNTEAFF.

The rearrangement joins TRBV4-3 to TRBJ1-6; D remains unclear. CDR3 size: 14 residues. The V gene's germline CDR1 is LGHNA and CDR2 YSLEER. V was shortened by 1 base and J by 7 bases, with 8 bases between the two germline ends. CDR3 nucleotides: TGCGCCAGCAGCCAAGTTAGTCAGAATTCACCCCTCCACTTT. This sequence encodes CASSQVSQNSPLHF.

This clone has only a few counts. The chain links TRBV30 to TRBJ2-3; D gene unclear. The CDR3 is 13 residues long. V was shortened by 8 bases and J by 4 bases, with 16 bases between the two germline ends. CDR1 and CDR2 (germline): GTSNPN, SVGIG (reference sequence). The CDR3: CAHSPSNADTQYF. The CDR3 DNA sequence: TGTGCCCACAGCCCTTCGAACGCAGATACGCAGTATTTT.

The chain has TRBV5-1 and TRBJ2-1, with TRBD1 matching over 7 bases. V lost 3 bases, J lost 10 bases, and 10 bases stayed unmatched. Germline CDR1 SGHRS, CDR2 YFSETQ. The CDR3 runs to 14 residues. The CDR3 DNA follows: TGCGCCAGCAGCTGGGCCCCAGGGGGAGACGAGCAGTTCTTC. Amino acids: CASSWAPGGDEQFF.

V gene TRBV2 combines with J gene TRBJ2-5; 8 bases are a match to TRBD1. The CDR3 contains 14 residues. Germline V lookup: CDR1 SNHLY, CDR2 FYNNEI. The V segment lost 5 bases and the J segment 4 bases; nucleotides outside the gene matches: 6. CDR3 DNA sequence: TGTGCCAGCAGTAAGGACAGGGACACAGAGACCCAGTACTTC. The encoded protein is CASSKDRDTETQYF.

This chain connects TRBV10-1 to TRBJ2-3; TRBD1 aligns across 7 bases. The germline CDR1 and CDR2 sequences are WNHNN and SYGVQD (reference sequence). The CDR3 covers 15 residues. With 0 bases clipped from V and 2 bases from J, the junction kept 2 bases outside the gene matches. CDR3 in amino acids: CASSESGGPTDTQYF. CDR3 nucleotides: TGCGCCAGCAGTGAGTCAGGGGGCCCCACAGATACGCAGTATTTT.

The chain is built from TRBV29-1 and TRBJ2-7, with TRBD1 as a possible D gene (5 bases). CDR3 length: 13 residues. The germline CDR1 and CDR2 sequences are SQVTM and ANQGSEA. Trimming stripped 3 bases from V and 0 bases from J, with 9 bases between. CDR3 sequence: CSVEGRFSYEQYF. DNA for the CDR3: TGCAGCGTTGAGGGGCGTTTCTCCTACGAGCAGTACTTC.

In this sample, this clone turned up a few times. The chain is built from TRBV15 and TRBJ1-2; 9 bases match TRBD1. Germline V CDR1 and CDR2: LNHNV, YYDKDF (reference sequence). The junction had 3 bases not matched to a gene; V was cut back by 0 bases and J by 4 bases. CDR3 size: 15 residues. The CDR3 sequence is CATSRDRGQGYGYTF. In DNA, the CDR3 is TGTGCCACCAGCAGAGATAGGGGACAGGGCTATGGCTACACCTTC.

This clone showed up just a few times. The V and J genes are TRBV27 and TRBJ2-2; TRBD1 might be the D (6 bases). Germline V gene data show CDR1 as MNHEY and CDR2 as SMNVEV (reference sequence). Deletions cut 7 bases from V and 2 bases from J, with 14 bases between. The CDR3 has 15 amino acids. The CDR3 nucleotides read TGTGCCAGCAACAGGGCAGGGGTAAACACCGGGGAGCTGTTTTTT. It is translated as CASNRAGVNTGELFF.

A word on this clone: The sample contains more than one DNA sequence encoding this CDR3. V and J are TRBV29-1 and TRBJ2-3; D not certain. V shed 3 bases and J shed 0 bases, with 4 bases lying between them. Germline V CDR1 and CDR2: SQVTM, ANQGSEA. This CDR3 has 12 amino acids. Here the CDR3 reads CSVDGSTDTQYF. The CDR3 DNA reads TGCAGCGTTGATGGAAGCACAGATACGCAGTATTTT.

Only a few counts were recorded for this clone. The gene calls are TRBV30 and TRBJ1-6; D perhaps matches TRBD1 (5 bases). This CDR3 region has 13 residues. Germline V gives CDR1 GTSNPN, CDR2 SVGIG (reference sequence). Between the trimmed V and J ends, which lost 4 bases and 9 bases, there was a span of 13 bases. The CDR3, as DNA: TGTGCCTGGATAGGAAAGCAGGGTTCACCCCTCCACTTT. It codes for CAWIGKQGSPLHF.

The V and J genes are TRBV5-1 and TRBJ1-4, with D tentatively TRBD1 (5 bases). Trimming removed 5 bases from V and 7 bases from J, with 15 bases in between. Germline loops: CDR1 SGHRS, CDR2 YFSETQ. This CDR3 comprises 14 residues. Here the CDR3 reads CASRFGTVGEKLFF. The CDR3 DNA is TGCGCCAGCAGATTTGGGACCGTGGGTGAAAAACTGTTTTTT.

This clone was picked up a small number of times. The rearrangement joins TRBV2 to TRBJ1-5; D may be TRBD1 (6 bases). The length of the CDR3 is 16 residues. The ends were cut back, 6 bases at V and 0 bases at J, with 15 bases in the middle. Per the germline V gene, CDR1 is SNHLY and CDR2 is FYNNEI. The CDR3 reads CASSLQGFYSNQPQHF. CDR3 DNA: TGTGCCAGCAGCCTACAGGGTTTCTATAGCAATCAGCCCCAGCATTTT.

This clone was seen a few times. The chain has TRBV28 and TRBJ2-1; 7 bases fit TRBD2. Germline CDR1 is MDHEN and CDR2 is SYDVKM. The J segment lost 0 bases and the V segment lost 10 bases, leaving 3 bases of the junction unmatched. CDR3 size: 13 residues. The CDR3 spells CATRDYSYNEQFF. The CDR3 nucleotides read TGTGCCACCCGGGACTACTCCTACAATGAGCAGTTCTTC.

The CDR3: CASSLAVDTEAFF. DNA for the CDR3: TGTGCCAGCAGCTTAGCGGTCGACACTGAAGCTTTCTTT. This sequence joins TRBV14 and TRBJ1-1; D remains ambiguous. Trimming shortened V by 5 bases and J by 3 bases, and 10 bases separated the two germline ends. CDR3 length equals 13 residues. Per the germline V gene, CDR1 is SGHDN and CDR2 is FVKESK.

CDR3 amino acids: CASSLARGVSTDTQYF. In DNA form, the CDR3 reads TGCGCCAGCAGCTTGGCGAGGGGAGTAAGCACAGATACGCAGTATTTT. This sequence joins TRBV5-1 and TRBJ2-3; D is possibly TRBD1 or TRBD2 (5 bases each). The length of the CDR3 is 16 residues. V lost 0 bases and J 0 bases, leaving 11 bases between the germline ends. The germline V gene has CDR1 SGHRS and CDR2 YFSETQ. Complete variable domain (other parts from reference TRBV5-1 and TRBJ2-3): KAGVTQTPRYLIKTRGQQVTLSCSPISGHRSVSWYQQTPGQGLQFLFEYFSETQRNKGNFPGRFSGRQFSNSRSEMNVSTLELGDSALYLCASSLARGVSTDTQYFGPGTRLTVL.

This clone turned up a few times. This chain links TRBV10-3 with TRBJ2-6; D is unclear. CDR1 and CDR2 from the germline V gene are ENHRY and SYGVKD. This CDR3 is 15 amino acids long. Trimming cost V 3 bases and J 0 bases, with 6 bases left between them. The CDR3 region has the DNA TGTGCCATCAGTGAAAGAGTCTCTGGGGCCAACGTCCTGACTTTC. Translated: CAISERVSGANVLTF.

The chain carries TRBV6-5 and TRBJ2-7, with no clear D. V lost 6 bases, J lost 0 bases, and 12 bases lay in between. The CDR3 spans 14 residues. Germline-derived CDR1 and CDR2 are MNHEY and SVGAGI. The DNA of the CDR3 is TGTGCCAGCAGCCTTGGAGACCGCTCCTACGAGCAGTACTTC. It codes for CASSLGDRSYEQYF.

This clone turned up a few times. This chain uses TRBV2 with TRBJ2-1; D call uncertain. The CDR3 spans 13 residues. V was cut by 6 bases and J by 6 bases, with 12 bases left in between. Germline V gives CDR1 SNHLY, CDR2 FYNNEI. The CDR3: CASRRGFSNEQFF. Written as DNA, the CDR3 is TGTGCCAGCAGGAGAGGCTTTTCCAATGAGCAGTTCTTC.